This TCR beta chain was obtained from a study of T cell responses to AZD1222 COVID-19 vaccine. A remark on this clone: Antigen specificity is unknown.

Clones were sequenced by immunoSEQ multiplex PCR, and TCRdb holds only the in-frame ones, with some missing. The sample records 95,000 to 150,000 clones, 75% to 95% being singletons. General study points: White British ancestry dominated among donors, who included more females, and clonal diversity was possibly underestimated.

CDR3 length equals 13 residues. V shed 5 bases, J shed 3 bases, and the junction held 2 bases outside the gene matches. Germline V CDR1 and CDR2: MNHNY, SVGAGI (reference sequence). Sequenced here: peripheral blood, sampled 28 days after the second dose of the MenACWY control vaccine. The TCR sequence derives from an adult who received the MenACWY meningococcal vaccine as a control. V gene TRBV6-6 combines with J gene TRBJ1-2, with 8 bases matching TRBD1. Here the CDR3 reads CASSPTGDYGYTF. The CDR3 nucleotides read TGTGCCAGCAGTCCGACAGGGGACTATGGCTACACCTTC.